Following are 21 T cell receptor beta chains from one sample sequenced in a study of cytomegalovirus exposure and HLA in healthy donors. The PCR contained 60 Vbeta and 13 Jbeta primers. The repertoire was sequenced with immunoSEQ multiplex PCR; TCRdb's copy has only in-frame clones and lacks some. Seen here are more than 150,000 clones, approximately 85% observed once, and the top ten hold around a tenth. Input material: PBMCs. The receptors originated from a man aged 18 to 30 in good health and CMV-seropositive.

This rearrangement joins TRBV7-9 to TRBJ1-2; 7 positions match TRBD1. The CDR3 loop spans 18 amino acids. Losses at the gene ends were 0 bases for V and 4 bases for J; bases not matched to a gene: 14. Per the germline V gene, CDR1 is SEHNR and CDR2 is FQNEAQ (reference sequence). CDR3 in DNA: TGTGCCAGCAGCTTAGCCTTCGGGACAGCGACTTGGGGCTATGGCTACACCTTC. Translated: CASSLAFGTATWGYGYTF.

This chain connects TRBV5-1 to TRBJ2-7; possible D gene TRBD1, 6 bases. The ends were cut back, 7 bases at V and 4 bases at J, with 18 bases in the middle. The CDR3 contains 14 residues. CDR1 is SGHRS and CDR2 is YFSETQ in the germline V gene. CDR3 region: CASAQDRSSYEQYF. CDR3 sequence (DNA): TGCGCCAGCGCCCAAGACAGGAGTTCTTACGAGCAGTACTTC.

The chain joins TRBV5-5 to TRBJ2-1; tentative D call: TRBD1 (5 bases). The CDR3 contains 15 residues. V shed 3 bases and J shed 9 bases, with 19 bases lying between them. The germline V gene has CDR1 SGHKS and CDR2 YYEKEE (reference sequence). CDR3 nucleotide sequence: TGTGCCAGCAGCTCCACCACAGGATCCAGACGTGAGCAGTTCTTC. Amino acids: CASSSTTGSRREQFF.

For this clone: The junction departs from germline at one end; a sequencing error may be responsible. The chain carries TRBV7-7 and TRBJ1-6; D might be TRBD1 (5 bases). Germline CDR1 is SSHAT and CDR2 is FNYEAQ (reference sequence). The CDR3 runs to 17 residues. CDR3 coding DNA: TGTGCTAGCAGCTTGGCAGGGAAGGGGACCTATAATTCACCCCTCCACTTT. The encoded protein is CASSLAGKGTYNSPLHF.

The chain links TRBV19 to TRBJ1-2; the D is unclear. The CDR3 runs 13 residues. Trimming pared 4 bases from V and 8 bases from J, leaving 14 bases between. CDR1 LNHDA and CDR2 SQIVND come from the germline V gene (reference sequence). CDR3 residues: CASSTRLERGYTF. The CDR3 nucleotides are TGTGCCAGTAGTACCCGACTGGAGAGGGGCTACACCTTC.

The chain is built from TRBV7-2 and TRBJ2-7; tentative D call: TRBD1 (6 bases). The V gene's germline CDR1 is SGHTA and CDR2 FQGNSA. The CDR3 extends over 15 amino acids. The V end was cut by 2 bases, the J end by 5 bases, with 16 bases between. DNA of the CDR3: TGTGCCAGCAGCTTAAGGTCCAGGGGACGGGACGAGCAGTACTTC. Amino acid sequence: CASSLRSRGRDEQYF.

This clone showed up just a few times. V and J are TRBV19 and TRBJ2-7; possible D gene TRBD1, 6 bases. Germline CDR1 reads LNHDA; CDR2 reads SQIVND (reference sequence). Deletions cut 3 bases from V and 6 bases from J, with 9 bases between. The CDR3 spans 12 residues. The CDR3 spells CASSMHRAEQYF. CDR3 nucleotides: TGTGCCAGTAGTATGCACAGGGCCGAGCAGTACTTC. Supplemented by reference TRBV19 and TRBJ2-7, the full variable domain reads DGGITQSPKYLFRKEGQNVTLSCEQNLNHDAMYWYRQDPGQGLRLIYYSQIVNDFQKGDIAEGYSVSREKKESFPLTVTSAQKNPTAFYLCASSMHRAEQYFGPGTRLTVT.

V is TRBV6-1 and J is TRBJ2-2; 9 nucleotides agree with TRBD1. This CDR3 spans 13 amino acids. Germline V gene data show CDR1 as MNHNS and CDR2 as SASEGT. Losses at the gene ends were 7 bases for V and 8 bases for J; bases not matched to a gene: 5. The CDR3 sequence is CASTRDREGELFF. CDR3 sequence (DNA): TGTGCCAGCACTAGGGACAGGGAAGGGGAGCTGTTTTTT.

The chain employs TRBV4-2 and TRBJ1-2; D gene uncertain. This CDR3 is built from 14 residues. Trimming cost V 4 bases and J 2 bases, with 11 bases left between them. Per the germline V gene, CDR1 is LGHNA and CDR2 is YNFKEQ. The CDR3 reads CASSPLEGNYGYTF. As DNA, the CDR3 is TGTGCCAGCAGCCCCCTCGAGGGCAACTATGGCTACACCTTC.

This clone occurred once. The gene calls are TRBV9 and TRBJ1-2, with TRBD1 identical over 8 bases. This CDR3 is built from 12 residues. Germline assignment: CDR1 SGDLS and CDR2 YYNGEE. J lost 8 bases, V lost 2 bases, and 2 bases had no gene match. The CDR3 spells CASSVDRDGYTF. CDR3 in DNA: TGTGCCAGCAGCGTGGACAGGGACGGCTACACCTTC.

The chain has TRBV10-3 and TRBJ1-1, with D uncertain. V was clipped by 0 bases and J by 1 base, with 6 bases between them. The CDR3 covers 14 residues. The V gene's germline CDR1 is ENHRY and CDR2 SYGVKD. The DNA of the CDR3 is TGTGCCATCAGTGAGTCTGAGGGGAACACTGAAGCTTTCTTT. Translating it yields CAISESEGNTEAFF.

The chain has TRBV4-1 and TRBJ1-5; the D is unclear. V lost 4 bases, J lost 8 bases, and 12 bases lay in between. Per the germline V gene, CDR1 is MGHRA and CDR2 is YSYEKL. This CDR3 spans 13 amino acids. DNA of the CDR3: TGCGCCAGCAGCCTCGGAGTAGTGGAGCCCCAGCATTTT. This translates into CASSLGVVEPQHF.

The count of this clone is one. The chain links TRBV7-9 to TRBJ2-3, with a tentative D call TRBD1 (6 bases). Germline CDR1 is SEHNR and CDR2 is FQNEAQ (reference sequence). The V end was cut by 1 base, the J end by 5 bases, with 13 bases between. The CDR3 has 15 amino acids. CDR3 residues: CASSLVRGTIDTQYF. In DNA, the CDR3 is TGTGCCAGCAGCTTAGTGAGGGGGACAATAGATACGCAGTATTTT. The whole variable domain, remainder taken from reference TRBV7-9 and TRBJ2-3, is DTGVSQNPRHKITKRGQNVTFRCDPISEHNRLYWYRQTLGQGPEFLTYFQNEAQLEKSRLLSDRFSAERPKGSFSTLEIQRTEQGDSAMYLCASSLVRGTIDTQYFGPGTRLTVL.

CDR3 sequence: CASSVDPSGGTDTQYF. The CDR3 region has the DNA TGTGCCAGCAGCGTAGATCCTAGCGGGGGCACAGATACGCAGTATTTT. This chain links TRBV9 with TRBJ2-3; 9 bases are a match to TRBD2. The germline V gene encodes CDR1 SGDLS and CDR2 YYNGEE. CDR3 length: 16 residues. V shed 0 bases, J shed 1 base, and the junction held 3 bases outside the gene matches.

The rearrangement links TRBV6-5 to TRBJ1-2; the D gene is possibly TRBD1 (6 bases). V was clipped by 2 bases and J by 6 bases, with 10 bases between them. This CDR3 spans 13 amino acids. Germline lookup yields CDR1 MNHEY and CDR2 SVGAGI. The CDR3 bases are TGTGCCAGCAGTTACACGGGACATAATGGCTACACCTTC. This encodes CASSYTGHNGYTF.

The V call is TRBV7-6, the J call TRBJ2-7, with a tentative D call TRBD1 (6 bases). The V and J ends lost 5 bases and 5 bases respectively, with 10 bases between them. CDR3 length equals 12 residues. Germline CDR1 is SGHVS and CDR2 is FNYEAQ. In nucleotides, the CDR3 is TGTGCCAGCAGCAACAGGGTCGACGAGCAGTACTTC. This codes for CASSNRVDEQYF.

In DNA, the CDR3 is TGTGCCAGCACCCGGGACAGCTCCTACAATGAGCAGTTCTTC. Translation: CASTRDSSYNEQFF. The chain combines TRBV19 with TRBJ2-1; TRBD1 agrees at 7 bases. CDR1 is LNHDA, CDR2 SQIVND, per germline (reference sequence). The CDR3 spans 14 residues. With 9 bases clipped from V and 0 bases from J, the junction kept 5 bases outside the gene matches.

This chain uses TRBV7-9 with TRBJ2-1, with a possible D match to TRBD1 (6 bases). The V end was cut by 6 bases, the J end by 8 bases, with 17 bases between. The CDR3 length is 14 residues. Germline V CDR1 and CDR2: SEHNR, FQNEAQ (reference sequence). The CDR3 is CASSLGASFDEQFF. The CDR3 DNA reads TGTGCCAGCAGTTTGGGGGCCTCCTTCGATGAGCAGTTCTTC.

The chain uses TRBV7-6 and TRBJ2-3; maybe TRBD2 (5 bases). Germline assignment: CDR1 SGHVS and CDR2 FNYEAQ. The CDR3 runs 16 residues. V was cut by 5 bases and J by 2 bases, with 17 bases left in between. The CDR3 loop is CASSPNDYAATDTQYF. In nucleotides, the CDR3 is TGTGCCAGCAGCCCTAATGACTACGCGGCCACAGATACGCAGTATTTT.

J is TRBJ2-3 and V is TRBV25-1; perhaps TRBD2 as D (7 bases). The germline V gene encodes CDR1 MGHDK and CDR2 SYGVNS. The CDR3 consists of 13 residues. V dropped 6 bases and J dropped 4 bases, with 11 bases sitting between them. The chain's CDR3 is CASRGGAPDTQYF. The CDR3 region has the DNA TGTGCCAGCAGAGGGGGGGCCCCAGATACGCAGTATTTT. Full variable domain (remainder filled in from reference TRBV25-1 and TRBJ2-3): EADIYQTPRYLVIGTGKKITLECSQTMGHDKMYWYQQDPGMELHLIHYSYGVNSTEKGDLSSESTVSRIRTEHFPLTLESARPSHTSQYLCASRGGAPDTQYFGPGTRLTVL.

The chain joins TRBV5-1 to TRBJ1-6; D may be TRBD1 (6 bases). The CDR3 has 14 residues. The V end lost 7 bases, the J end lost 12 bases, and 20 bases lay between the germline ends. Germline V gives CDR1 SGHRS, CDR2 YFSETQ. The CDR3 bases are TGCGCCAGCGCCAACCGGACAGAAGGAGGACCCCTCCACTTT. Translating it yields CASANRTEGGPLHF. Together with reference TRBV5-1 and TRBJ1-6, the CDR3 gives the full variable domain: KAGVTQTPRYLIKTRGQQVTLSCSPISGHRSVSWYQQTPGQGLQFLFEYFSETQRNKGNFPGRFSGRQFSNSRSEMNVSTLELGDSALYLCASANRTEGGPLHFGNGTRLTVT.